These T cell receptor beta chains were read from a single sample in a study of T cells after somatic rescue of genetic block. The table came from immunoSEQ multiplex PCR; TCRdb's copy has only in-frame clones and leaves some out. The data show about 67,000 clones, roughly 94% seen once. Sequencing was performed on peripheral blood mononuclear cells (PBMCs). These TCRs come from a man between 35 and 55 years old. Each CDR3 is given with its conserved first and last residue. The order of the fields is V gene, D gene, clone size, J gene, CDR3 protein, CDR3 DNA. D genes are given only for firm matches. Clone size is not always given. Where it is, it says once, few, many or a class for expanded clones.

TRBV7-9	TRBD2	NA	TRBJ2-7	CASTSLREGSYEQYF	TGTGCCAGCACCTCCCTCCGGGAGGGTTCCTACGAGCAGTACTTC
TRBV10-3	NA	NA	TRBJ2-7	CAISESNSYEQYF	TGTGCCATCAGTGAGTCAAACAGCTACGAGCAGTACTTC
TRBV10-2	NA	NA	TRBJ1-1	CASSESRRGDTEAFF	TGCGCCAGCAGTGAGTCGCGTAGGGGGGACACTGAAGCTTTCTTT
TRBV7-9	NA	once	TRBJ2-1	CASSLGVEQFF	TGTGCCAGCAGCTTGGGGGTCGAGCAGTTCTTC
TRBV7-9	NA	NA	TRBJ1-2	CASSLDRVGGYTF	TGTGCCAGCAGCTTAGACAGGGTTGGCGGCTACACCTTC
TRBV5-1	NA	NA	TRBJ2-3	CASSSRGPWADTQYF	TGCGCCAGCAGCTCCCGGGGGCCCTGGGCAGATACGCAGTATTTT
TRBV6-1	NA	once	TRBJ2-1	CASSDRLNEQFF	TGTGCCAGCAGTGACAGGCTCAATGAGCAGTTCTTC
TRBV5-1	TRBD2	NA	TRBJ2-1	CASSLVGLGSANEQFF	TGCGCCAGCAGCTTGGTGGGACTAGGGTCCGCCAATGAGCAGTTCTTC
TRBV15	TRBD2	NA	TRBJ2-3	CATSNPPAGVDTQYF	TGTGCCACCAGCAACCCTCCGGCGGGAGTGGATACGCAGTATTTT
TRBV2	TRBD2	NA	TRBJ2-4	CASEVGGSLAKNIQYF	TGTGCCAGCGAGGTGGGGGGGTCACTAGCCAAAAACATTCAGTACTTC
TRBV18	NA	NA	TRBJ2-2	CASSPKPGHANTGELFF	TGTGCCAGCTCACCGAAACCGGGACATGCGAACACCGGGGAGCTGTTTTTT
TRBV2	NA	NA	TRBJ2-5	CASNQFLQKETQYF	TGTGCCAGCAATCAGTTTTTACAGAAAGAGACCCAGTACTTC
TRBV27	TRBD1	NA	TRBJ2-7	CASSQGTDYTYEQYF	TGTGCCAGCAGCCAAGGGACAGATTATACCTACGAGCAGTACTTC
TRBV5-4	NA	NA	TRBJ2-2	CASSLEQGSGELFF	TGTGCCAGCAGCTTAGAACAGGGCTCCGGGGAGCTGTTTTTT
TRBV7-3	NA	NA	TRBJ2-7	CASSPRRGYEQYF	TGTGCCAGCAGCCCCCGAAGGGGTTACGAGCAGTACTTC
TRBV28	NA	NA	TRBJ2-2	CASTGFSQGFLTGELFF	TGTGCCAGCACGGGCTTTTCGCAGGGGTTTTTAACCGGGGAGCTGTTTTTT
TRBV6-5	TRBD1	NA	TRBJ1-4	CASSYDGQGEEKLFF	TGTGCCAGCAGTTACGACGGACAGGGAGAAGAAAAACTGTTTTTT
TRBV28	TRBD1	NA	TRBJ2-2	CASSTSVGRGFGGELFF	TGTGCCAGCAGCACGTCGGTGGGCAGGGGGTTTGGCGGGGAGCTGTTTTTT
TRBV7-9	NA	NA	TRBJ2-7	CASSSFGSPDEQYF	TGTGCCAGCAGTTCTTTCGGCTCGCCGGACGAGCAGTACTTC
TRBV29-1	TRBD1	NA	TRBJ1-2	CSVETGARGYTF	TGCAGCGTCGAGACAGGGGCACGGGGCTACACCTTC
TRBV5-1	TRBD2	NA	TRBJ2-1	CASSLSGGPYNEQFF	TGCGCCAGCAGCTTGAGCGGGGGCCCTTACAATGAGCAGTTCTTC
TRBV19	NA	NA	TRBJ2-3	CASSASGASTDTQYF	TGTGCCAGTAGTGCGTCGGGGGCTAGCACAGATACGCAGTATTTT
TRBV9	NA	NA	TRBJ1-2	CASRGQNGYTF	TGTGCCAGCAGAGGTCAGAATGGCTACACCTTC
TRBV19	NA	NA	TRBJ2-3	CASSMGSSTDTQYF	TGTGCCAGTAGTATGGGATCTAGCACAGATACGCAGTATTTT
TRBV14	NA	once	TRBJ2-2	CASSVGGELFF	TGTGCCAGCAGCGTAGGCGGGGAGCTGTTTTTT
TRBV30	NA	NA	TRBJ2-2	CAWTDGNTGELFF	TGTGCCTGGACGGACGGGAACACCGGGGAGCTGTTTTTT
TRBV27	TRBD2	NA	TRBJ2-1	CASASGGNYNEQFF	TGTGCCAGCGCGAGCGGGGGGAACTACAATGAGCAGTTCTTC
TRBV2	NA	NA	TRBJ1-3	CASSELRSGNTIYF	TGTGCCAGCAGTGAACTCCGCTCTGGAAACACCATATATTTT
TRBV11-3	TRBD1	NA	TRBJ2-1	CASSSGTGLIEQFF	TGTGCCAGCAGCTCGGGGACAGGGCTTATTGAGCAGTTCTTC
TRBV5-1	TRBD1	NA	TRBJ1-2	CASSPEGAGGYTF	TGCGCCAGCAGCCCCGAGGGGGCGGGGGGCTACACCTTC
TRBV19	TRBD2	NA	TRBJ2-7	CASSTLAGGHYEQYF	TGTGCCAGTAGTACGCTAGCGGGGGGGCACTACGAGCAGTACTTC
TRBV13	NA	once	TRBJ2-6	CASSSVSSGANVLTF	TGTGCCAGCAGCTCCGTGAGCTCTGGGGCCAACGTCCTGACTTTC
TRBV5-1	TRBD1	NA	TRBJ2-7	CASSLALGGGDEQYF	TGCGCCAGCAGCTTGGCCTTAGGGGGCGGCGACGAGCAGTACTTC
TRBV14	NA	NA	TRBJ2-5	CASSQEVTQYF	TGTGCCAGCAGCCAAGAGGTGACCCAGTACTTC
TRBV6-1	NA	NA	TRBJ1-6	CASSESRQGNSPLHF	TGTGCCAGCAGTGAAAGTCGGCAGGGAAATTCACCCCTCCACTTT
TRBV19	NA	NA	TRBJ2-2	CASSMSQDTGELFF	TGTGCCAGTAGTATGTCGCAGGACACCGGGGAGCTGTTTTTT
TRBV13	NA	NA	TRBJ2-5	CASSGTPQETQYF	TGTGCCAGCAGCGGGACTCCCCAAGAGACCCAGTACTTC
TRBV11-2	TRBD1	NA	TRBJ2-7	CASSSTGTGPSEQYF	TGTGCCAGCAGCTCAACCGGGACAGGGCCTAGCGAGCAGTACTTC
TRBV6-6	NA	NA	TRBJ1-1	CASSYQGWGTEAFF	TGTGCCAGCAGTTACCAGGGTTGGGGCACTGAAGCTTTCTTT
TRBV19	TRBD2	NA	TRBJ2-1	CASSRGGSSYNEQFF	TGTGCCAGTAGTCGGGGGGGCAGCTCCTACAATGAGCAGTTCTTC